A selection of T cell receptor beta chains follows, all from one sample in a study of blood T cells in healthy people across ages. TCRdb re-analysed the 5' RACE reads in MiXCR, keeping a single row per CDR3 protein. The top ten hold 15% of the sample, which has hundreds of thousands of distinct CDR3 sequences, roughly 30% seen once. Sequenced input: blood. The receptors originated from a woman older than 75 in good health. Each CDR3 is given with its conserved first and last residue. A D gene is named only where the DNA matches it firmly. Clone size is shown for a subset of rows, as once, few, many or a class of expanded clone.

v_call	clone_size	cdr3_length	j_call	d_call	cdr3_nt	cdr3_aa
TRBV20-1	many	14	TRBJ2-4	NA	TGCAGTGCTAGAAGGGGGGAAGCCAAAAACATTCAGTACTTC	CSARRGEAKNIQYF
TRBV7-9	NA	15	TRBJ1-5	NA	TGTGCCAGCAGCGACTCCGGGACTGCAAACGGGCCCCAGCATTTT	CASSDSGTANGPQHF
TRBV28	NA	10	TRBJ2-7	NA	TGTGCCACCTTAGGGGGGGTCTTGAACTTC	CATLGGVLNF
TRBV20-1	NA	11	TRBJ2-5	NA	TGCAGTGCAGGGGGGCTCATGGAGCAGTACTTC	CSAGGLMEQYF
TRBV4-1	few	15	TRBJ2-5	TRBD2	TGCGCCAGCAGCCAAACCGTTAGCGGGGGACTGACCCAGTACTTC	CASSQTVSGGLTQYF
TRBV29-1	many	13	TRBJ2-5	TRBD1	TGCAGCGTTTCCGGACAGGGCCAAGAGACCCAGTACTTC	CSVSGQGQETQYF
TRBV4-2	many	15	TRBJ2-7	NA	TGTGCCAGCAGCCAAGATGAGGCAGCAACCTACGAGCAGTACTTC	CASSQDEAATYEQYF
TRBV12-3/TRBV12-4	many	15	TRBJ2-3	TRBD1	TGCGCCAGCTCATGGACAGGGGGTAGAACAGATACGCAGTATTTT	CASSWTGGRTDTQYF
TRBV4-1	many	16	TRBJ2-5	TRBD2	TGCGCCAGCAGCCTAGCCAGCGGGGGTTTAGGAGAGACCCAGTACTTC	CASSLASGGLGETQYF
TRBV29-1	many	13	TRBJ1-1	TRBD1	TGCAGCGTTGGACAGGGAGGGAGCACTGAAGCTTTCTTT	CSVGQGGSTEAFF
TRBV6-2/TRBV6-3	NA	15	TRBJ1-1	NA	TGTGCCAGCAGACCCGGACTCGATATGAACACTGAAGCTTTCTTT	CASRPGLDMNTEAFF
TRBV12-3/TRBV12-4	NA	13	TRBJ1-5	NA	TGTGCCAGCAGGGAACAGAGCAATCAGCCCCAGCATTTT	CASREQSNQPQHF
TRBV5-6	many	12	TRBJ2-7	NA	TGTGCCAGCAGCTTTACCGGCTACGAGCAGTACTTC	CASSFTGYEQYF